These 20 T cell receptor beta chains were all obtained from the same sample, sequenced in a study of blood T cell repertoires in COVID-19. Method: immunoSEQ multiplex PCR; TCRdb's copy keeps in-frame clones and lacks some. The sample contains a few hundred thousand clones, more than 75% of which appear only once. The sample taken for sequencing was PBMCs or T cells enriched from blood (not recorded which). Receptors were obtained from a woman aged 18-29 years who had recovered from COVID-19.

V is TRBV12-2 and J is TRBJ1-6; the tabulated D call, TRBD1, remains unverified against the DNA. TRBV12-2 is designated a pseudogene. The CDR3 is 16 residues long. CDR3 protein: CASRLFRRQQDSPLHF. The CDR3 DNA sequence: TGTGCAAGTCGCTTATTCAGGAGACAGCAGGATTCACCCCTCCACTTT.

The V call is TRBV7-3, the J call TRBJ1-1, with a weak D call TRBD1 (5 bases). The V gene's germline CDR1 is SGHTA and CDR2 FQGTGA. This CDR3 is 14 amino acids long. Trimming stripped 1 base from V and 6 bases from J, with 12 bases between. CDR3 sequence (DNA): TGTGCCAGCAGCTTAATCCCGGGAGGGGCTGAAGCTTTCTTT. This gives the protein CASSLIPGGAEAFF.

V is TRBV19 and J is TRBJ1-5; D is unresolved. Germline-derived CDR1 and CDR2 are LNHDA and SQIVND (reference sequence). The CDR3 is 14 amino acids. V was pared by 7 bases and J by 2 bases, with 12 bases between. CDR3 amino acids: CASMKFGGNQPQHF. CDR3 DNA: TGTGCCAGTATGAAATTCGGGGGCAATCAGCCCCAGCATTTT.

The chain has TRBV21-1 and TRBJ1-2. TRBV21-1 is designated a pseudogene. The CDR3 loop spans 16 amino acids. The CDR3 spells CASSKERVKRSNGYTF. The CDR3 nucleotides read TGTGCCAGCAGCAAAGAGAGGGTCAAGAGATCGAATGGCTACACCTTC.

This rearrangement joins TRBV5-6 to TRBJ2-1, with 11 positions matching TRBD2. The trim removed 4 bases at V and 4 bases at J, leaving 4 bases unmatched. This CDR3 has 15 amino acids. Germline CDR1 reads SGHDT; CDR2 reads YYEEEE. The CDR3 nucleotides read TGTGCCAGCAGCCGGGGACTAGCGGTATACAATGAGCAGTTCTTC. It encodes CASSRGLAVYNEQFF.

The chain uses TRBV11-2 and TRBJ1-1; possible D gene TRBD1, 5 bases. From germline, CDR1 is SGHAT and CDR2 FQNNGV. This CDR3 contains 14 residues. V was trimmed by 0 bases and J by 1 base, leaving 6 bases between them. The CDR3 here is CASSLDQGNTEAFF. The CDR3, as DNA: TGTGCCAGCAGCTTAGATCAGGGGAACACTGAAGCTTTCTTT. Filled out from reference TRBV11-2 and TRBJ1-1, the complete variable domain reads EAGVAQSPRYKIIEKRQSVAFWCNPISGHATLYWYQQILGQGPKLLIQFQNNGVVDDSQLPKDRFSAERLKGVDSTLKIQPAKLEDSAVYLCASSLDQGNTEAFFGQGTRLTVV.

The chain has TRBV6-1 and TRBJ1-1; no definite D call. The CDR3 consists of 16 residues. Germline CDR1 MNHNS, CDR2 SASEGT. V lost 2 bases, J lost 0 bases, and 13 bases lay in between. CDR3 protein: CASSETPYPMNTEAFF. The CDR3 DNA is TGTGCCAGCAGTGAAACACCGTACCCCATGAACACTGAAGCTTTCTTT.

The chain joins TRBV10-3 to TRBJ2-7; D call uncertain. The germline V and J ends were trimmed by 10 bases and 0 bases, with 13 bases remaining between them. From germline, CDR1 is ENHRY and CDR2 SYGVKD. The CDR3 has 13 amino acids. This CDR3 is CATDDLDSYEQYF. CDR3 nucleotide sequence: TGTGCCACCGACGACTTGGACTCCTACGAGCAGTACTTC.

This chain links TRBV30 with TRBJ1-3; 9 nucleotides line up with TRBD1. This CDR3 contains 19 residues. Germline V gene data show CDR1 as GTSNPN and CDR2 as SVGIG (reference sequence). V shed 3 bases and J 6 bases; nucleotides not matched to a gene: 21. CDR3 coding DNA: TGTGCCTGGAGGGACCTCCCCTCGGGACAGGGAGGTTGGACAAACACCATATATTTT. Its protein product is CAWRDLPSGQGGWTNTIYF.

V is TRBV29-1 and J is TRBJ2-1; no clear D. The CDR3 has 11 residues. CDR1 is SQVTM and CDR2 is ANQGSEA in the germline V gene. Trimming took 4 bases from V and 1 from J, leaving 2 bases between them. CDR3 sequence reads: CSVASYNEQFF. The CDR3 DNA reads as TGCAGCGTTGCTTCCTACAATGAGCAGTTCTTC.

The chain joins TRBV10-3 to TRBJ1-1, with D possibly TRBD1 on 6 matching bases. The CDR3 covers 14 residues. V dropped 5 bases and J dropped 0 bases, with 10 bases sitting between them. CDR1 ENHRY and CDR2 SYGVKD come from the germline V gene. DNA for the CDR3: TGTGCCATCAGTAGACAGGTTATGAACACTGAAGCTTTCTTT. It specifies CAISRQVMNTEAFF.

V is TRBV24-1 and J is TRBJ2-3; 9 bases agree with TRBD1. Germline loops: CDR1 KGHDR, CDR2 SFDVKD. The trim removed 8 bases at V and 0 bases at J, leaving 2 bases unmatched. The CDR3 is 14 residues long. CDR3 DNA sequence: TGTGCCACCACAGGACAGGGGAGCACAGATACGCAGTATTTT. It translates to CATTGQGSTDTQYF.

CDR3: CASIGGIAGELFF. The CDR3, as DNA: TGTGCCAGCATCGGGGGGATCGCCGGGGAGCTGTTTTTT. The chain uses TRBV2 and TRBJ2-2; 7 bases match TRBD2. From germline, CDR1 is SNHLY and CDR2 FYNNEI. The V segment lost 7 bases and the J segment 6 bases; nucleotides outside the gene matches: 5. This CDR3 comprises 13 residues.

DNA of the CDR3: TGTGCCAGCAGGGTCGGGACAGATTATGGCTACACCTTC. This gives the protein CASRVGTDYGYTF. The chain combines TRBV2 with TRBJ1-2; 7 nucleotides line up with TRBD1. V shed 6 bases, J shed 5 bases, and the junction held 6 bases outside the gene matches. Germline-derived CDR1 and CDR2 are SNHLY and FYNNEI. CDR3 size: 13 residues.

The chain uses TRBV27 and TRBJ1-2; TRBD1 matches at 9 bases. The CDR3 consists of 14 residues. The V gene end was trimmed by 5 bases and the J gene end by 8 bases; junction bases not matched to a gene: 9. CDR1 is MNHEY, CDR2 SMNVEV, per germline (reference sequence). DNA for the CDR3: TGTGCCAGCAGTCCCGCCGGGACAGGGAGCGGCTACACCTTC. This translates into CASSPAGTGSGYTF.

This clone was seen once. The rearrangement uses TRBV5-1 and TRBJ2-2; D is possibly TRBD2 (5 bases). This CDR3 has 16 amino acids. Germline CDR1 and CDR2: SGHRS and YFSETQ. V was clipped by 0 bases and J by 0 bases, with 9 bases between them. The CDR3 is CASSLEAVSNTGELFF. In DNA, the CDR3 is TGCGCCAGCAGCTTGGAAGCGGTTTCGAACACCGGGGAGCTGTTTTTT.

V and J are TRBV7-8 and TRBJ1-2; possibly TRBD1 for D (5 bases). CDR1 is SGHVS and CDR2 is FQNEAQ in the germline V gene. The CDR3 runs to 17 residues. V lost 0 bases and J 2 bases, leaving 16 bases between the germline ends. The CDR3 spells CASSLASRDLSNYGYTF. The CDR3 coding sequence is TGTGCCAGCAGCTTAGCCTCAAGGGACTTAAGCAACTATGGCTACACCTTC.

The chain is built from TRBV6-2 or TRBV6-3 and TRBJ2-1; D remains ambiguous. CDR1 MNHEY and CDR2 SVGEGT come from the germline V gene. This CDR3 is built from 15 residues. Trimming shortened V by 2 bases and J by 2 bases, and 10 bases separated the two germline ends. CDR3: CASSYAGEAYNEQFF. In DNA, the CDR3 is TGTGCCAGCAGTTACGCTGGAGAAGCCTACAATGAGCAGTTCTTC.

CDR3 DNA: TGCAGTGCTAGTGCTCCGAGACAGGGAACCTACGAGCAGTACTTC. Translating gives CSASAPRQGTYEQYF. The chain employs TRBV20-1 and TRBJ2-7; 7 bases are shared with TRBD1. V shed 3 bases, J shed 2 bases, and the junction held 10 bases outside the gene matches. The germline CDR1 and CDR2 sequences are DFQATT and SNEGSKA (reference sequence). The CDR3 has 15 residues.

The rearrangement uses TRBV28 and TRBJ1-5; 10 bases map to TRBD1. The CDR3 runs to 15 residues. With V trimmed by 6 bases and J by 3 bases, 5 bases remained unmatched. Germline V gene sequence: CDR1 MDHEN, CDR2 SYDVKM. CDR3 sequence reads: CASRGGQGINQPQHF. The CDR3 coding sequence is TGTGCCAGCAGGGGGGGACAGGGGATCAATCAGCCCCAGCATTTT.